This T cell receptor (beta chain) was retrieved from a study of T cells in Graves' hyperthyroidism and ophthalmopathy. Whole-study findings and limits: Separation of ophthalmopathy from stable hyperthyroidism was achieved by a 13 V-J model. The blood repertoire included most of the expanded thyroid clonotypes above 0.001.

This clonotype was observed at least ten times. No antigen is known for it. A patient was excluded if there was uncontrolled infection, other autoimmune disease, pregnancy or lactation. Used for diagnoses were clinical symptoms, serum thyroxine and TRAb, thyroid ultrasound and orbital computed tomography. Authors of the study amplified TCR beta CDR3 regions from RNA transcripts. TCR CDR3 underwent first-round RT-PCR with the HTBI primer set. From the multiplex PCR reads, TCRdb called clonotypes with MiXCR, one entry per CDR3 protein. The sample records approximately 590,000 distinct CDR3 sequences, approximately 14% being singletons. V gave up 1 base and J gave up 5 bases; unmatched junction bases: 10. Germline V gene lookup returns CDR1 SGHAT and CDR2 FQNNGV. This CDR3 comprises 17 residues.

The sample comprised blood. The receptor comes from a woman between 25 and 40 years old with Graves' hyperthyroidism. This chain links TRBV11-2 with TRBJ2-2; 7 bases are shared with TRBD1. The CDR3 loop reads CASSLALRQGWTGELFF. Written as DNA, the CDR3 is TGTGCCAGCAGCTTAGCCCTCCGACAGGGCTGGACCGGGGAGCTGTTTTTT.